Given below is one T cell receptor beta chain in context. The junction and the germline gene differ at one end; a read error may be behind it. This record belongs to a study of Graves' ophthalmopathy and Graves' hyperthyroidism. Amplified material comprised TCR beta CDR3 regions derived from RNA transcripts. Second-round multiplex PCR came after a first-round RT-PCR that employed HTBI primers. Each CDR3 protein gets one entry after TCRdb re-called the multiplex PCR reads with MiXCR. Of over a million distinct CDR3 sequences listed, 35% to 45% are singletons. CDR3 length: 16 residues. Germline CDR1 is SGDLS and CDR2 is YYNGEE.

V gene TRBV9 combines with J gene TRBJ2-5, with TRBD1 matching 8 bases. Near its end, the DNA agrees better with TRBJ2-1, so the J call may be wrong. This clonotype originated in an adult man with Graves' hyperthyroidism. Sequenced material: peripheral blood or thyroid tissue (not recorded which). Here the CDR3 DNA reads TGTGCCAGCACCGTAGGAGCACAGGGGGTGTACAATGAGCAGTTCTTC. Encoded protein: CASTVGAQGVYNEQFF.